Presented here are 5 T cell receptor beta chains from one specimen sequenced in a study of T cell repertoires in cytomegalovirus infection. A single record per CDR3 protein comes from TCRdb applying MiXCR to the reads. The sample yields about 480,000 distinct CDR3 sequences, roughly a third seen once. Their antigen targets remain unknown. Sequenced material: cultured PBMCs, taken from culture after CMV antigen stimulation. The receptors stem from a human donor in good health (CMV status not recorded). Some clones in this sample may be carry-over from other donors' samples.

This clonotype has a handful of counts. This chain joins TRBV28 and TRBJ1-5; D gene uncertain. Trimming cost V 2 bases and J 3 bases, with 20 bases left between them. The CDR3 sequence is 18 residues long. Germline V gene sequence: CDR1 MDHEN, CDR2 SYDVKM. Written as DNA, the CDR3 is TGTGCCAGCAGTTTAGAAATAGGCGGTCGGACGTACAATCAGCCCCAGCATTTT. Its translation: CASSLEIGGRTYNQPQHF.

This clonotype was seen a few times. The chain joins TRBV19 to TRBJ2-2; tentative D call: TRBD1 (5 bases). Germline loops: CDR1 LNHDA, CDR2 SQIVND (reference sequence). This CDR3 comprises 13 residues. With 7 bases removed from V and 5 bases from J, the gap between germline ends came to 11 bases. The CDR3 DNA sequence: TGTGCCAGTATGGCAGGGTTTACCGGGGAGCTGTTTTTT. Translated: CASMAGFTGELFF. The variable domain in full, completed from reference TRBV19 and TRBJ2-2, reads DGGITQSPKYLFRKEGQNVTLSCEQNLNHDAMYWYRQDPGQGLRLIYYSQIVNDFQKGDIAEGYSVSREKKESFPLTVTSAQKNPTAFYLCASMAGFTGELFFGEGSRLTVL.

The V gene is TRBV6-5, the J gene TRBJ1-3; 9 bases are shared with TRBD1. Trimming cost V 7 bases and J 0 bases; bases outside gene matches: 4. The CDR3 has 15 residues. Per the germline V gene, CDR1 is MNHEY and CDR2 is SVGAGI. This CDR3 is CASTPTGGSGNTIYF. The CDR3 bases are TGTGCCAGCACCCCGACAGGGGGCTCTGGAAACACCATATATTTT.

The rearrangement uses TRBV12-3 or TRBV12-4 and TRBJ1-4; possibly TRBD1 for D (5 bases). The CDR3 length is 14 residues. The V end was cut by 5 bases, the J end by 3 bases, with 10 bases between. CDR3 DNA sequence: TGTGCCAGCAGTGACGACAGCTCTAATGAAAAACTGTTTTTT. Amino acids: CASSDDSSNEKLFF.

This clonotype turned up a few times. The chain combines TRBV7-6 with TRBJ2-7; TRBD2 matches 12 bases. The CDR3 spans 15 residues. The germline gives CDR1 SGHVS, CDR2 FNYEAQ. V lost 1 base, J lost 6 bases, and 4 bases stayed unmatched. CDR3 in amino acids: CASSLEGTSGSEQYF. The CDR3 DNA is TGTGCCAGCAGCTTAGAGGGGACTAGCGGGTCCGAGCAGTACTTC.